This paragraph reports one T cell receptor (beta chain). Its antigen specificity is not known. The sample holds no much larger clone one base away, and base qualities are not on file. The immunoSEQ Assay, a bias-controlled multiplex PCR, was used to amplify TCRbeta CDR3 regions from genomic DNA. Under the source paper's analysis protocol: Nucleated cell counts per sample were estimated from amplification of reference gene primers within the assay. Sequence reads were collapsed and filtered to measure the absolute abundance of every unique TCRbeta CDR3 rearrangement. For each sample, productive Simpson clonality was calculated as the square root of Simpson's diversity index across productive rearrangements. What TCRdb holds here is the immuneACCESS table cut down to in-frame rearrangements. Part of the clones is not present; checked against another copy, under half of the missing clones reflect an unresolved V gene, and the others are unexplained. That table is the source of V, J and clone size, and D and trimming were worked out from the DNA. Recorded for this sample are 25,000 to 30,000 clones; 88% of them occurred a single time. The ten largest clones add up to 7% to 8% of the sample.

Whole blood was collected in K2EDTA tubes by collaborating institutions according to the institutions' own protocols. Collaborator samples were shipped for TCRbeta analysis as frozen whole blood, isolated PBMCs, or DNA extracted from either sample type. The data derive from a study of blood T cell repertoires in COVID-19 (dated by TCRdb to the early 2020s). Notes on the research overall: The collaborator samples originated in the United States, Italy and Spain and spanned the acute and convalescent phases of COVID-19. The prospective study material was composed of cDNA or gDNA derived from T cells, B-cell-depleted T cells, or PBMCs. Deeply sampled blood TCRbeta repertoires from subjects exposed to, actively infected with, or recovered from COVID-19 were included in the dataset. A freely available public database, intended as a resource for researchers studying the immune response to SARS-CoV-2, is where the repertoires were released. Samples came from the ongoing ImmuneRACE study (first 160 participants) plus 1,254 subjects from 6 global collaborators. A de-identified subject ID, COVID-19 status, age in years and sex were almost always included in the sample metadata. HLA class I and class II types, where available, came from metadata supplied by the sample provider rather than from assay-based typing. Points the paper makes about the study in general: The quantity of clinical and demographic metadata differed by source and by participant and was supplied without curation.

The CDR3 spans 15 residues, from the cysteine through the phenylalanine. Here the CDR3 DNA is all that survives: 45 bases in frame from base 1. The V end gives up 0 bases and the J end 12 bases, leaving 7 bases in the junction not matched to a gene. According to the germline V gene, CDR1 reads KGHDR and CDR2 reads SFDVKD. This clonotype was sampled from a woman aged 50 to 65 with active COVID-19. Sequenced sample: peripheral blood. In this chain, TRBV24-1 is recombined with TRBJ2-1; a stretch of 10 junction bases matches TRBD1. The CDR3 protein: CATSDLTTGGRGQFF. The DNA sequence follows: TGTGCCACCAGTGATTTGACGACAGGGGGCCGAGGGCAGTTCTTC.